Listed below are T cell receptor beta chains from one sample, sequenced in a study of Ad26.COV2.S vaccination and SARS-CoV-2 variants. Clones were sequenced by immunoSEQ multiplex PCR, and TCRdb holds only the in-frame ones, with some missing. Of 200,000 to 250,000 clones listed, more than 75% are singletons. The sample in question was peripheral blood, obtained in a trial of Ad26.COV2.S vaccine versus placebo. Source of these receptors: a person aged 18 to 59 who received the Ad26.COV2.S COVID-19 vaccine or a placebo. Both conserved end residues are part of each CDR3. A D gene is named only where the DNA matches it firmly. Expanded clones are given a class, and other clones once, few, many or no size at all.

clone_size: NA; j_call: TRBJ2-7; d_call: TRBD1; v_call: TRBV28; cdr3_aa: CASSFTGGGGEQYF; cdr3_nt: TGTGCCAGCAGTTTTACAGGGGGTGGCGGCGAGCAGTACTTC
clone_size: NA; j_call: TRBJ2-7; d_call: NA; v_call: TRBV7-3; cdr3_aa: CASSLGGGYEQYF; cdr3_nt: TGTGCCAGCAGCTTGGGGGGAGGTTACGAGCAGTACTTC
clone_size: NA; j_call: TRBJ1-3; d_call: NA; v_call: TRBV9; cdr3_aa: CASSVEALSGNTIYF; cdr3_nt: TGTGCCAGCAGCGTAGAAGCTCTATCTGGAAACACCATATATTTT
clone_size: NA; j_call: TRBJ1-4; d_call: NA; v_call: TRBV7-8; cdr3_aa: CASSLEVGLGEKLFF; cdr3_nt: TGTGCCAGCAGCTTAGAGGTGGGGTTGGGTGAAAAACTGTTTTTT
clone_size: NA; j_call: TRBJ2-5; d_call: TRBD2; v_call: TRBV28; cdr3_aa: CASSFSPGGEAYQETQYF; cdr3_nt: TGTGCCAGCAGTTTCAGTCCGGGAGGGGAGGCCTACCAAGAGACCCAGTACTTC
clone_size: NA; j_call: TRBJ1-4; d_call: NA; v_call: TRBV19; cdr3_aa: CASSIPRTDSNEKLFF; cdr3_nt: TGTGCCAGTAGTATACCACGGACCGACTCTAATGAAAAACTGTTTTTT
clone_size: NA; j_call: TRBJ2-1; d_call: TRBD1; v_call: TRBV18; cdr3_aa: CASSPLGQDNEQFF; cdr3_nt: TGTGCCAGCTCACCACTGGGACAGGACAATGAGCAGTTCTTC
clone_size: NA; j_call: TRBJ2-1; d_call: TRBD2; v_call: TRBV7-9; cdr3_aa: CASSSSPWRGGDNEQFF; cdr3_nt: TGTGCCAGCAGCTCCAGCCCGTGGCGGGGGGGGGATAATGAGCAGTTCTTC
clone_size: NA; j_call: TRBJ1-1; d_call: NA; v_call: TRBV3-1/TRBV3-2; cdr3_aa: CASSQATGMNTEAFF; cdr3_nt: TGTGCCAGCAGCCAGGCGACAGGCATGAACACTGAAGCTTTCTTT
clone_size: once; j_call: TRBJ2-7; d_call: TRBD1; v_call: TRBV28; cdr3_aa: CASSFLDRGYEQYF; cdr3_nt: TGTGCCAGCAGTTTTCTAGACAGGGGCTACGAGCAGTACTTC
clone_size: NA; j_call: TRBJ2-3; d_call: TRBD2; v_call: TRBV18; cdr3_aa: CASSPTHSGGSTDTQYF; cdr3_nt: TGTGCCAGCTCACCGACTCATAGCGGGGGGAGCACAGATACGCAGTATTTT
clone_size: NA; j_call: TRBJ2-7; d_call: TRBD1; v_call: TRBV27; cdr3_aa: CASSFRVRDSYEQYF; cdr3_nt: TGTGCCAGCAGTTTTCGGGTCCGGGACAGCTACGAGCAGTACTTC
clone_size: NA; j_call: TRBJ1-4; d_call: NA; v_call: TRBV7-6; cdr3_aa: CASSFEEGTNEKLFF; cdr3_nt: TGTGCCAGCAGCTTCGAGGAGGGAACTAATGAAAAACTGTTTTTT
clone_size: NA; j_call: TRBJ2-3; d_call: NA; v_call: TRBV11-2; cdr3_aa: CASSPRLTDTQYF; cdr3_nt: TGTGCCAGCAGCCCGCGGCTCACAGATACGCAGTATTTT
clone_size: NA; j_call: TRBJ2-5; d_call: NA; v_call: TRBV3-1/TRBV3-2; cdr3_aa: CASSKMTGEETQYF; cdr3_nt: TGTGCCAGCAGCAAAATGACAGGCGAGGAGACCCAGTACTTC
clone_size: once; j_call: TRBJ2-4; d_call: NA; v_call: TRBV6-2/TRBV6-3; cdr3_aa: CASSYSQGNIQYF; cdr3_nt: TGTGCCAGCAGTTACTCTCAAGGGAACATTCAGTACTTC
clone_size: NA; j_call: TRBJ2-2; d_call: TRBD1; v_call: TRBV7-6; cdr3_aa: CASSSYRGPGELFF; cdr3_nt: TGTGCCAGCAGCTCCTACAGGGGCCCCGGGGAGCTGTTTTTT
clone_size: NA; j_call: TRBJ2-7; d_call: NA; v_call: TRBV19; cdr3_aa: CASSPGGSSYEQYF; cdr3_nt: TGTGCCAGTAGTCCCGGGGGAAGCTCCTACGAGCAGTACTTC
clone_size: NA; j_call: TRBJ2-1; d_call: TRBD1; v_call: TRBV7-8; cdr3_aa: CASSLATGGSYNEQFF; cdr3_nt: TGTGCCAGCAGCTTAGCAACAGGGGGCAGCTACAATGAGCAGTTCTTC
clone_size: NA; j_call: TRBJ1-1; d_call: NA; v_call: TRBV12-3/TRBV12-4; cdr3_aa: CASSPRVSTEAFF; cdr3_nt: TGTGCCAGCAGTCCAAGGGTTTCCACTGAAGCTTTCTTT
clone_size: NA; j_call: TRBJ2-7; d_call: NA; v_call: TRBV2; cdr3_aa: CASIMRGGDPYEQYF; cdr3_nt: TGTGCCAGCATCATGAGGGGGGGTGACCCCTACGAGCAGTACTTC
clone_size: few; j_call: TRBJ2-2; d_call: TRBD2; v_call: TRBV29-1; cdr3_aa: CSGSGGAGPAGELFF; cdr3_nt: TGCAGCGGTAGCGGGGGGGCCGGTCCAGCCGGGGAGCTGTTTTTT
clone_size: NA; j_call: TRBJ1-5; d_call: TRBD1; v_call: TRBV30; cdr3_aa: CAWSSNRGGGNQPQHF; cdr3_nt: TGTGCCTGGAGTTCAAACAGGGGGGGCGGCAATCAGCCCCAGCATTTT
clone_size: NA; j_call: TRBJ2-1; d_call: TRBD2; v_call: TRBV5-1; cdr3_aa: CASSQGLAGNNEQFF; cdr3_nt: TGCGCCAGCAGCCAAGGACTAGCGGGGAACAATGAGCAGTTCTTC
clone_size: NA; j_call: TRBJ2-3; d_call: TRBD1; v_call: TRBV24-1; cdr3_aa: CATSQGTATDTQYF; cdr3_nt: TGTGCCACCAGTCAGGGGACAGCCACAGATACGCAGTATTTT
clone_size: NA; j_call: TRBJ2-3; d_call: NA; v_call: TRBV27; cdr3_aa: CATSSGQRDTQYF; cdr3_nt: TGTGCCACCAGTAGTGGGCAGAGAGATACGCAGTATTTT
clone_size: NA; j_call: TRBJ2-7; d_call: NA; v_call: TRBV14; cdr3_aa: CASSQGRGPYEQYF; cdr3_nt: TGTGCCAGCAGCCAAGGGCGGGGGCCCTACGAGCAGTACTTC